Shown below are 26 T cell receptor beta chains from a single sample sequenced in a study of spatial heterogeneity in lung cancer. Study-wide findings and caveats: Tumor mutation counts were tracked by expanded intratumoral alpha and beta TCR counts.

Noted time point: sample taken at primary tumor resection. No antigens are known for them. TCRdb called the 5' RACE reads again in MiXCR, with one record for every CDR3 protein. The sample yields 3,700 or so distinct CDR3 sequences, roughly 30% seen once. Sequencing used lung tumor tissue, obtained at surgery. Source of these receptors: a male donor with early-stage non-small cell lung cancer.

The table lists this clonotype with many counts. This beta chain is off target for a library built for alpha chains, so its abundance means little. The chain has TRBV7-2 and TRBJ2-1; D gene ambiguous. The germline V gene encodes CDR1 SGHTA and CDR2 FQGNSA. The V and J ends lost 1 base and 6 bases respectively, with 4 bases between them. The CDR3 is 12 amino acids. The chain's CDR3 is CASSLDFNEQFF. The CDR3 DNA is TGTGCCAGCAGCTTAGACTTCAATGAGCAGTTCTTC.

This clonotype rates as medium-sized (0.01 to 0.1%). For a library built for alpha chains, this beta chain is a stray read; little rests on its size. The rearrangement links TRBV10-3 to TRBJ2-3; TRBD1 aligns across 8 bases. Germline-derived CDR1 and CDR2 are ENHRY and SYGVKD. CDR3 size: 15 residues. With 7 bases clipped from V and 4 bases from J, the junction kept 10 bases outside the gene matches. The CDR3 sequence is CAITHGQGEADTQYF. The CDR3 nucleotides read TGTGCCATCACCCACGGACAGGGAGAGGCAGATACGCAGTATTTT.

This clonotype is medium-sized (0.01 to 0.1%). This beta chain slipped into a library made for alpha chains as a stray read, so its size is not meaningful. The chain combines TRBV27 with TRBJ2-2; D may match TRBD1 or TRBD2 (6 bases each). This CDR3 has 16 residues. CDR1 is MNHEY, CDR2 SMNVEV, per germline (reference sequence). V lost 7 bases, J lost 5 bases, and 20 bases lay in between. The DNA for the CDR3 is TGTGCCAGCATTAGTAGGGGGAGGCTGCGGACCGGGGAGCTGTTTTTT. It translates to CASISRGRLRTGELFF.

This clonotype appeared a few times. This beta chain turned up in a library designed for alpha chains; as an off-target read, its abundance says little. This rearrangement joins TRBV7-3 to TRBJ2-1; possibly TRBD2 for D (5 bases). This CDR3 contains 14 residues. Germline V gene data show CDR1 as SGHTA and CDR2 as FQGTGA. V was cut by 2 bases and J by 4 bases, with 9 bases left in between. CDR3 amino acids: CASSLYEGYNEQFF. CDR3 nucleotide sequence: TGTGCCAGCAGCTTATACGAGGGATACAATGAGCAGTTCTTC. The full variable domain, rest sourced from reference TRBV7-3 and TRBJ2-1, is GAGVSQTPSNKVTEKGKYVELRCDPISGHTALYWYRQSLGQGPEFLIYFQGTGAADDSGLPNDRFFAVRPEGSVSTLKIQRTERGDSAVYLCASSLYEGYNEQFFGPGTRLTVL.

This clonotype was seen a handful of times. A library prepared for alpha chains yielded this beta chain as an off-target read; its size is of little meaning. This CDR3 is CASSLTGRPTDTQYF. CDR3 DNA sequence: TGTGCCAGCAGCTTAACTGGGAGGCCCACAGATACGCAGTATTTT. This rearrangement joins TRBV7-9 to TRBJ2-3, with TRBD2 as a possible D gene (6 bases). The CDR3 sequence is 15 residues long. Trimming stripped 2 bases from V and 2 bases from J, with 11 bases between. CDR1 is SEHNR, CDR2 FQNEAQ, per germline (reference sequence).

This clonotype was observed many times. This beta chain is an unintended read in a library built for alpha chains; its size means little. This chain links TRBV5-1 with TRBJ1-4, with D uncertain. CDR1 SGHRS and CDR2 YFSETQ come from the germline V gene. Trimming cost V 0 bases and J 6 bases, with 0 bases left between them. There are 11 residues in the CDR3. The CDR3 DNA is TGCGCCAGCAGCTTGGATGAAAAACTGTTTTTT. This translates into CASSLDEKLFF.

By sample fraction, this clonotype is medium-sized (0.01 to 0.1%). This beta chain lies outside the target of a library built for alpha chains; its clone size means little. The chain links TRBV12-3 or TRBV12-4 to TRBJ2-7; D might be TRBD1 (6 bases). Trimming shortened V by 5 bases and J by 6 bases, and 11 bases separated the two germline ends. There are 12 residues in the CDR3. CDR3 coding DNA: TGTGCCAGCAGTCAGGTCAGGGGCGAGCAGTACTTC. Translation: CASSQVRGEQYF.

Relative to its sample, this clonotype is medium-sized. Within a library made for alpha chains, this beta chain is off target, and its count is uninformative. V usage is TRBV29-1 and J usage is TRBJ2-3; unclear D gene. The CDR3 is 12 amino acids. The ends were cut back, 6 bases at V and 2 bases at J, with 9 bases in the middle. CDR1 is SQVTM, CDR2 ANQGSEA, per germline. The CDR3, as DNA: TGCAGCGTCCAGGTCTACACAGATACGCAGTATTTT. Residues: CSVQVYTDTQYF.

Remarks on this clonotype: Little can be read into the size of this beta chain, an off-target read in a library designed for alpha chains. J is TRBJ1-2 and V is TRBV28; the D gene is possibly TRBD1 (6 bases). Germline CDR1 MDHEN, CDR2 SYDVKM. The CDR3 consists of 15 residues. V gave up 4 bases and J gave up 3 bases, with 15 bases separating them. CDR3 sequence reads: CASSSIGQIDYGYTF. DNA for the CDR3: TGTGCCAGCAGTTCGATTGGACAGATAGACTATGGCTACACCTTC.

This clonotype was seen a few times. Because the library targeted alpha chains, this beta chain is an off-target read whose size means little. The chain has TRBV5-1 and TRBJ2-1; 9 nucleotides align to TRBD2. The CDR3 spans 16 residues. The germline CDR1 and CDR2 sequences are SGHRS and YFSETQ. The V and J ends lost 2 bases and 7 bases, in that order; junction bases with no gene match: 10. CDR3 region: CASSLVFGTSFNEQFF. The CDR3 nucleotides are TGCGCCAGCAGCTTAGTCTTTGGGACTAGCTTTAATGAGCAGTTCTTC.

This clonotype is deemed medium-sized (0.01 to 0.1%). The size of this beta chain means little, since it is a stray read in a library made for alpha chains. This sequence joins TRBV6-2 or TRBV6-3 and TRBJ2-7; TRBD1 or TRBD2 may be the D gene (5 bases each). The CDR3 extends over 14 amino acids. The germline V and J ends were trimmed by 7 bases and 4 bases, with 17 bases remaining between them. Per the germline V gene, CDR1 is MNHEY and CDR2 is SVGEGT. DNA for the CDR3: TGTGCCAGCACGGTGAGGGGATTCAGGTACGAGCAGTACTTC. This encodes CASTVRGFRYEQYF.

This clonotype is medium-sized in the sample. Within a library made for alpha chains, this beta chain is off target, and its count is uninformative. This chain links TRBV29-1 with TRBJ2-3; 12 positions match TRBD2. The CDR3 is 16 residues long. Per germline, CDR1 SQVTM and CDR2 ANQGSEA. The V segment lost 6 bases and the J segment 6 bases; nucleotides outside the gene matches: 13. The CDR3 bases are TGCAGCGTCGCCCCGGGACTAGCGGGTGGATCCGATACGCAGTATTTT. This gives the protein CSVAPGLAGGSDTQYF.

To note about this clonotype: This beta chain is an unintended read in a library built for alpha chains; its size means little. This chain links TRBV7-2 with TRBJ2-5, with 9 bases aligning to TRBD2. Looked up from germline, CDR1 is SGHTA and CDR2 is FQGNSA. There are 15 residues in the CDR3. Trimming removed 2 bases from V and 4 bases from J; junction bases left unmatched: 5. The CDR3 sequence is CASSLYAGGGETQYF. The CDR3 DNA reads TGTGCCAGCAGCTTATACGCGGGAGGGGGAGAGACCCAGTACTTC.

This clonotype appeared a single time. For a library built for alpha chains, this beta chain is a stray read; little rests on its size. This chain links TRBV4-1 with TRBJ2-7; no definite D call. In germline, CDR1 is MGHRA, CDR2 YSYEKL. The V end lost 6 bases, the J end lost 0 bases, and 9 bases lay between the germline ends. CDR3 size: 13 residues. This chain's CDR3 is CASSLAVSYEQYF. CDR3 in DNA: TGCGCCAGCAGTCTCGCCGTCTCCTACGAGCAGTACTTC.

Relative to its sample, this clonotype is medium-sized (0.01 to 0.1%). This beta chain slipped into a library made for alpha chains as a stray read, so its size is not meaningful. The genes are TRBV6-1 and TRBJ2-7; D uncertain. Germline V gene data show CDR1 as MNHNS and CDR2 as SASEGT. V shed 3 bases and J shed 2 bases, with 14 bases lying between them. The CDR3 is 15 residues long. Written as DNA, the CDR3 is TGTGCCAGCAGTGATAGCCGGCCCCTGACCTACGAGCAGTACTTC. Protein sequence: CASSDSRPLTYEQYF.

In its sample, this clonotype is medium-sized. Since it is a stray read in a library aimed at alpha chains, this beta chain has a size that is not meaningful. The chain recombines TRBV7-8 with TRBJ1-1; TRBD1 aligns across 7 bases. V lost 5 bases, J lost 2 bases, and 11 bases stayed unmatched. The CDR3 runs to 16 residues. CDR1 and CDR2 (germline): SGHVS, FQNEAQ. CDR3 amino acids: CASSPRTGRLNTEAFF. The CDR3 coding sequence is TGTGCCAGCAGCCCTCGGACAGGACGATTAAACACTGAAGCTTTCTTT.

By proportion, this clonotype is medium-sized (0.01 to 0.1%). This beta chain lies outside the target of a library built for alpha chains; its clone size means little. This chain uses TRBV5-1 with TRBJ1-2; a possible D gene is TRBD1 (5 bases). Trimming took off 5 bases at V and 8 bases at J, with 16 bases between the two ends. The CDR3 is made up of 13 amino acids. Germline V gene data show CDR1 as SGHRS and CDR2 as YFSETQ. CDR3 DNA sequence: TGCGCCAGCAGAAATGAGTTCGGGGACGGCTACACCTTC. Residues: CASRNEFGDGYTF.

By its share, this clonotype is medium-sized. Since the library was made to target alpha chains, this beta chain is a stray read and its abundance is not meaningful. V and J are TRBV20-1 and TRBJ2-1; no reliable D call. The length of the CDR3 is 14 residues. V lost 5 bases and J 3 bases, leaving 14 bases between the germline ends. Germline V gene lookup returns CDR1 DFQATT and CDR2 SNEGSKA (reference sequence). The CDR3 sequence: CSAVSPPDYNEQFF. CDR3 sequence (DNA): TGCAGTGCTGTGAGCCCTCCTGACTACAATGAGCAGTTCTTC.

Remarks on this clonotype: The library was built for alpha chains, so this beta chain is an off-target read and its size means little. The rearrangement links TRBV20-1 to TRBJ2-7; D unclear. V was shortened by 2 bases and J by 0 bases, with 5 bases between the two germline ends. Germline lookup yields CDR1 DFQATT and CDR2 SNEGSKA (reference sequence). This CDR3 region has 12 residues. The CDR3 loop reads CSARLSSYEQYF. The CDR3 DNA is TGCAGTGCTAGATTGAGCTCCTACGAGCAGTACTTC.

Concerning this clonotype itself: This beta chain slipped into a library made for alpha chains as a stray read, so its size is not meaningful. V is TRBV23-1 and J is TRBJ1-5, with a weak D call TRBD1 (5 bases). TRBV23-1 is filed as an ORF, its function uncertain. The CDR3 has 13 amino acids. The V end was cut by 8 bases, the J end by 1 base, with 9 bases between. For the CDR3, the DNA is TGCGCCAGCCTTGCAGGGAGCAATCAGCCCCAGCATTTT. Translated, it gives CASLAGSNQPQHF.

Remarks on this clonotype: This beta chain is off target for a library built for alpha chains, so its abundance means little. The DNA for the CDR3 is TGTGCCAGCAGTTACGCGGGGAGCTCCTACGAGCAGTACTTC. It codes for CASSYAGSSYEQYF. This chain connects TRBV6-5 to TRBJ2-7, with a tentative D call TRBD2 (6 bases). The CDR3 sequence is 14 residues long. The ends were cut back, 2 bases at V and 0 bases at J, with 8 bases in the middle. The germline gives CDR1 MNHEY, CDR2 SVGAGI.

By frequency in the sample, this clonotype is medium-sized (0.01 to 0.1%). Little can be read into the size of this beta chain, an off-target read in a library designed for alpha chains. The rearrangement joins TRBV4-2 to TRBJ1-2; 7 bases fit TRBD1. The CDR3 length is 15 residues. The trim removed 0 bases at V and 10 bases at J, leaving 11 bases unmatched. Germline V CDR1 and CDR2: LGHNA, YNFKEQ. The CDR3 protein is CASSQDERDRGYYTF. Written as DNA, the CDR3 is TGTGCCAGCAGCCAAGATGAAAGGGACAGAGGTTACTACACCTTC.

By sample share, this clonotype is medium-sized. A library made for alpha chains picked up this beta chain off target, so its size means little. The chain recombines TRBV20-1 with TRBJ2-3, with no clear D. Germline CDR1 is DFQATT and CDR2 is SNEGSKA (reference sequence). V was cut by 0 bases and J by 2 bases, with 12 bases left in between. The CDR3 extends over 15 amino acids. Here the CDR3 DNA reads TGCAGTGCTAGAGATTTAGGACCTGCCACAGATACGCAGTATTTT. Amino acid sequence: CSARDLGPATDTQYF.

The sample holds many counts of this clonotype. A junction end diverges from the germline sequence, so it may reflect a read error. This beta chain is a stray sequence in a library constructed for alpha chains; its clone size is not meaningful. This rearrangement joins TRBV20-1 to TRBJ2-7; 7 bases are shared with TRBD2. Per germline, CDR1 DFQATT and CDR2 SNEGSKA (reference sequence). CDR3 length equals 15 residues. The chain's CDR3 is CSAREVAGLPYEQYF. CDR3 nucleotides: TGCAGTGCGAGAGAGGTAGCGGGCCTTCCCTACGAGCAGTACTTC.

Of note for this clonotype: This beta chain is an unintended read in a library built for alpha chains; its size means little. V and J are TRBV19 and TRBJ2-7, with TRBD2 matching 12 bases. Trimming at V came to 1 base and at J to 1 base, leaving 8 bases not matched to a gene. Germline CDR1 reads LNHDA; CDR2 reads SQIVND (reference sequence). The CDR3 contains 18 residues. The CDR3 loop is CASSIALDGLAGSYEQYF. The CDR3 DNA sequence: TGTGCCAGTAGTATAGCCCTCGATGGACTAGCGGGATCCTACGAGCAGTACTTC.

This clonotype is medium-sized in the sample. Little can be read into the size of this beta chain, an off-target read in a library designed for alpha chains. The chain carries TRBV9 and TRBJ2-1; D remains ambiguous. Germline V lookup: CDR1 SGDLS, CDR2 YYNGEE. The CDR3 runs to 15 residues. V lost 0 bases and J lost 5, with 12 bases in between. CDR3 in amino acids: CASSVGSLPNNEQFF. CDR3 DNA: TGTGCCAGCAGCGTAGGGTCCCTGCCGAACAATGAGCAGTTCTTC.